Described below is a single TCR beta chain sequence and its context. The antigen is undetermined. The repertoire was sequenced with immunoSEQ multiplex PCR; TCRdb's copy has only in-frame clones and lacks some. The sample includes around 22,000 clones, over 65% of them seen just once. The data originate from a study of lymphopenia after photon versus proton radiotherapy. Germline V lookup: CDR1 SGHTA, CDR2 FQGNSA. The V and J ends lost 8 bases and 11 bases, in that order; junction bases with no gene match: 4. CDR3 length: 12 residues. Study-level results: Larger post-nadir TCR diversity loss correlated inversely with survival in deceased patients. After the lymphocyte nadir, photon-treated repertoires showed oligoclonal expansion, especially of CD8+ Temra cells. Photon-treated patients lost naive T cells and TCR diversity; proton-treated stayed stable.

This clonotype was sampled from a man aged 35 to 55 with gastric cancer. The source material was peripheral blood, sampled from a patient treated with photon-based radiotherapy. The gene calls are TRBV7-2 and TRBJ2-7; 15 bases match TRBD2. The CDR3 sequence: CASGLAGGREYF. The CDR3 DNA sequence: TGTGCCAGCGGACTAGCGGGGGGGCGGGAGTACTTC. The full variable domain, completed using reference TRBV7-2 and TRBJ2-7, is GAGVSQSPSNKVTEKGKDVELRCDPISGHTALYWYRQSLGQGLEFLIYFQGNSAPDKSGLPSDRFSAERTGGSVSTLTIQRTQQEDSAVYLCASGLAGGREYFGPGTRLTVT.